The clone carrying this T cell receptor (delta chain) was picked up a small number of times. Only one base separates this from a far larger clonotype, so it likely reflects a read error. Other nucleotide sequences from this sample produce the same CDR3. The sample belongs to a study of γδ T cells in repeated Plasmodium falciparum infection. TCRdb used CATT to re-call clones from the multiplex PCR reads. The data contain around 89,000 delta-chain clones, about 1.5% of them singletons. Gammadelta T cells were flow-sorted from PBMC into Vgamma9/Vdelta2+ and Vdelta2-negative populations for bulk analysis. Germline assignment: CDR1 GEAIGNYY and CDR2 EKD. CDR3 length: 19 amino acids. V shed 4 bases and J 0 bases; nucleotides not matched to a gene: 14.

Sequenced sample: gamma-delta T cells from blood. The V call is TRDV2, the J call TRDJ1, with 12 bases identical to TRDD3. TCRdb does not report a J gene; here it was assigned by matching the DNA to germline references. This receptor was obtained from a pool of human donors (malaria-infected and uninfected, not separated). The CDR3 spells CACDPLTGGYSEYTDKLIF. The CDR3 region has the DNA TGTGCCTGTGATCCCCTTACTGGGGGATACTCAGAATACACCGATAAACTCATCTTT.